This TCR beta chain was captured in a study of PD-1 blockade in classical Hodgkin lymphoma. Relapse after autologous stem cell transplantation occurred in every patient, and brentuximab vedotin exposure varied. The CDR3 runs 16 residues. The method was immunoSEQ multiplex PCR; TCRdb's version includes in-frame clones alone and lacks a portion of them. Here the sample spans fewer than 5,500 clones, just under 80% being singletons. This specimen consisted of peripheral blood mononuclear cells (PBMCs), obtained at baseline. This chain uses TRBV21-1 with TRBJ2-7; TRBD1 is taken as the D call from the table, unchecked against the DNA. TRBV21-1 is designated a pseudogene. The receptor was derived from a human donor with classical Hodgkin lymphoma. CDR3 sequence reads: CASSYTGQGGTYEQYF. In nucleotides, the CDR3 is TGTGCCAGCAGCTACACCGGACAGGGGGGGACCTACGAGCAGTACTTC.